Listed below are T cell receptor beta chains from one sample, sequenced in a study of blood T cells in healthy people across ages. TCRdb reprocessed the 5' RACE reads with MiXCR, giving one entry per CDR3 protein. This sample has some 320,000 distinct CDR3 sequences; less than 30% occur once, and the top ten carry about 30%. The sequenced material came from blood. These receptors originate from a woman between 65 and 79 years old in good health. CDR3s leave out the opening cysteine and the closing phenylalanine or tryptophan. Fields, in order: V gene, CDR3 protein.

>TRBV5-1
ASSFPTRTGSNYT
>TRBV7-2
ASSSGDYGYT
>TRBV20-1
SASDHLAQLGDEQF
>TRBV29-1
SAEGTSETQY
>TRBV20-1
SALLSTDTQY
>TRBV29-1
SVEVSIGPDTEAF
>TRBV20-1
SFHQGTAQH
>TRBV11-1
ASSRLAVSYNEQF
>TRBV28
ASKPGPENTEAF
>TRBV27
ASSLGGARETQY
>TRBV7-9
ASSFLQGGNTIY
>TRBV7-2
ASSLALLAGVGETQY
>TRBV28
ATRLNLGKKLF
>TRBV7-2
ASSFRGTGNTGELF
>TRBV4-3
ASSHLAGSSYEQY
>TRBV20-1
SAREDRGLGTQY
>TRBV5-1
ASSLDSSERKLF
>TRBV20-1
SASRDLNTEAF
>TRBV25-1
ASSEEEGAYGYT
>TRBV5-1
ASGTGGGYGYT
>TRBV3-1
ASSQRGPDYGYT
>TRBV6-1
ASHSSGTSQETQY
>TRBV12-3/TRBV12-4
ASSSRQGLEAF
>TRBV5-1
ASSRVSGSSPNEQF
>TRBV4-1
ASSPPVPVGYT
>TRBV6-6
ASYSTGISGNTIY
>TRBV28
ASIPTGQGMGKLF
>TRBV12-3/TRBV12-4
ASSFGAEQY
>TRBV27
ASSQTGTEELF
>TRBV7-9
ASSSSGQTPTNEKLF
>TRBV25-1
ASSEPGQNIQY
>TRBV5-6
ASSSQGDRSGGEQY
>TRBV12-3/TRBV12-4
ASSVRTTNTEAF
>TRBV7-9
ASSLEGQVNQPQH
>TRBV6-5
ASRPRDGYSYEQY
>TRBV10-3
AISDRGLAKNIQY